One sample yielded the 4 T cell receptor beta chains listed below, sequenced in a study of blood T cell repertoires in COVID-19. TCRdb keeps only in-frame clones here, not all; method: immunoSEQ multiplex PCR. Among a few hundred thousand clones listed, around 81% were seen once. Sequences were obtained from PBMCs or T cells enriched from blood (not recorded which). These TCRs come from a man aged 45-65 years who had recovered from COVID-19.

This sequence joins TRBV6-5 and TRBJ2-7; TRBD2 matches 8 bases. Germline V CDR1 and CDR2: MNHEY, SVGAGI. The CDR3 loop spans 15 amino acids. V gave up 2 bases and J gave up 3 bases; unmatched junction bases: 6. The CDR3 here is CASSYQREPLYEQYF. In nucleotides, the CDR3 is TGTGCCAGCAGTTACCAGCGGGAGCCCCTCTACGAGCAGTACTTC.

CDR3: CASSPGGPYEQYF. The CDR3 DNA reads as TGTGCCAGCAGCCCCGGCGGGCCCTACGAGCAGTACTTC. J is TRBJ2-7 and V is TRBV9, with D possibly matching TRBD2 (5 bases). The CDR3 has 13 residues. Looked up from germline, CDR1 is SGDLS and CDR2 is YYNGEE. With 4 bases removed from V and 2 bases from J, the gap between germline ends came to 10 bases.

This clone has just one count. The V and J genes are TRBV7-8 and TRBJ2-7, with D maybe TRBD1 (7 bases). CDR1 and CDR2 from the germline V gene are SGHVS and FQNEAQ. Trimming removed 7 bases from V and 4 bases from J, with 17 bases in between. The CDR3 is 14 amino acids. CDR3 loop: CASTPGDSSYEQYF. In DNA, the CDR3 is TGTGCCAGCACCCCGGGGGACAGCTCTTACGAGCAGTACTTC.

Written as DNA, the CDR3 is TGTGCCAGCAGTGAGAGGCCAGCAAATAATTCACCCCTCCACTTT. This sequence encodes CASSERPANNSPLHF. V gene TRBV25-1 combines with J gene TRBJ1-6; D remains ambiguous. V was clipped by 3 bases and J by 5 bases, with 11 bases between them. CDR3 size: 15 residues. Germline V gene sequence: CDR1 MGHDK, CDR2 SYGVNS.